The T cell receptor (beta chain) described here comes from a study of Graves' ophthalmopathy and Graves' hyperthyroidism. Findings and caveats of the study: Predictions made by the model for ophthalmopathy progression reached 70.59% sensitivity and roughly 79% specificity. Appearing in blood as well were most expanded thyroid clonotypes above 0.001 frequency.

None of the included patients had other autoimmune diseases, uncontrolled infections, pregnancy or lactation, as these led to exclusion. Out of around 9.7 ml of fresh peripheral blood, PBMCs were obtained. Comments on this clonotype: What it recognizes is unknown.

Trimming left V 4 bases short and J 6 bases short, with 17 bases between. The CDR3 contains 14 residues. Germline V lookup: CDR1 SGHDT, CDR2 YYEEEE. For repertoire sequencing, the TCR beta CDR3 regions were amplified from RNA transcripts. HTBI primers were employed in first-round RT-PCR, then a second-round multiplex PCR followed. Using its own MiXCR run on the multiplex PCR reads, TCRdb lists one record per CDR3 protein. In the table there are approximately 700,000 distinct CDR3 sequences, about 44% of which are singletons. This TCR came from an adult man with Graves' ophthalmopathy. What was sequenced was peripheral blood. The chain has TRBV5-6 and TRBJ2-7, with D perhaps matching TRBD2 (5 bases). The CDR3 DNA reads TGTGCCAGCAGCCTGCCCCAAGGAGGAGGCGAGCAGTACTTC. It is translated as CASSLPQGGGEQYF.